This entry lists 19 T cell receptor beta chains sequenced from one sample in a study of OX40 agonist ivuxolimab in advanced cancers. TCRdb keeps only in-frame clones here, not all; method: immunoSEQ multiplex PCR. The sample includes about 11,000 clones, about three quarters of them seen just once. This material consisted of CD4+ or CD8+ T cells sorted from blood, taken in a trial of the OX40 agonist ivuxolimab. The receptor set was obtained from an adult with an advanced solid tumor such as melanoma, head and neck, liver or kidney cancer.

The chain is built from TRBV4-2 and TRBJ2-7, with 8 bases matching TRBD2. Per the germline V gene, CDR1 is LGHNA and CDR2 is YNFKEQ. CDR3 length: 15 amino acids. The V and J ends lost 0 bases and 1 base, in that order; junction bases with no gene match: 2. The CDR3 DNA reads TGTGCCAGCAGCCAAGAACGGGGGGGGTCCTACGAGCAGTACTTC. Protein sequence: CASSQERGGSYEQYF.

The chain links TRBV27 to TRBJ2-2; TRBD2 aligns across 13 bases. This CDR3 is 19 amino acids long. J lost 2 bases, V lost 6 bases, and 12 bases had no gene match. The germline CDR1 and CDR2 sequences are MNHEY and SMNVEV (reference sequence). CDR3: CASRQGGLGLAGNTGELFF. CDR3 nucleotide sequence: TGTGCCAGCAGACAGGGGGGACTGGGACTAGCGGGAAACACCGGGGAGCTGTTTTTT.

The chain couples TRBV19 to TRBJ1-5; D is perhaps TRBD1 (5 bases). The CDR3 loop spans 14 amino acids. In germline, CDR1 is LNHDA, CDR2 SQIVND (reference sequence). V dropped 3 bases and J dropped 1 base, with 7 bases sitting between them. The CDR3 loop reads CASSMWDSNQPQHF. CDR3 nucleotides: TGTGCCAGTAGTATGTGGGACAGCAATCAGCCCCAGCATTTT.

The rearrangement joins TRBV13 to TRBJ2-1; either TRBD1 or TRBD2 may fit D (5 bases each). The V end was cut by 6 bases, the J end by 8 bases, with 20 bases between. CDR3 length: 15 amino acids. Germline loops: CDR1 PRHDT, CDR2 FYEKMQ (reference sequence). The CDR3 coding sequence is TGTGCCAGCAGAGTCTCGGGACCCAAAGAGGATGAGCAGTTCTTC. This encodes CASRVSGPKEDEQFF.

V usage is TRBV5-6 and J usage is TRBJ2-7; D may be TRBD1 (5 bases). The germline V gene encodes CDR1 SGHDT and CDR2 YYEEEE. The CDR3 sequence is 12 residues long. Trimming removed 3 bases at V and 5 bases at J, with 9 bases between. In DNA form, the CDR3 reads TGTGCCAGCAGCTCAGGGATTAACGAGCAGTACTTC. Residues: CASSSGINEQYF. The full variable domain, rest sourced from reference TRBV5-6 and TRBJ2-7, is DAGVTQSPTHLIKTRGQQVTLRCSPKSGHDTVSWYQQALGQGPQFIFQYYEEEERQRGNFPDRFSGHQFPNYSSELNVNALLLGDSALYLCASSSGINEQYFGPGTRLTVT.

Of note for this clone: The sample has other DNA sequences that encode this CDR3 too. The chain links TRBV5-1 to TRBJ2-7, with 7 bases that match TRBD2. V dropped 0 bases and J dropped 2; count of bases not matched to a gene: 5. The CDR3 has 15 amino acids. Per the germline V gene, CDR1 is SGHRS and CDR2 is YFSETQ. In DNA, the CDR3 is TGCGCCAGCAGCTTGGAGCTAGCGGCTACCTACGAGCAGTACTTC. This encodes CASSLELAATYEQYF.

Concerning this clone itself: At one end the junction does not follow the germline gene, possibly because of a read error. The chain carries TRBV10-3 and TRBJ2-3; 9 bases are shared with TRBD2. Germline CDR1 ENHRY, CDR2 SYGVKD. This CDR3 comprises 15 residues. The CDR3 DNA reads TGTGCCAGCAGTGAGTCAGCGGGGGGCGGGGATACGCAGTATTTT. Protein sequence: CASSESAGGGDTQYF.

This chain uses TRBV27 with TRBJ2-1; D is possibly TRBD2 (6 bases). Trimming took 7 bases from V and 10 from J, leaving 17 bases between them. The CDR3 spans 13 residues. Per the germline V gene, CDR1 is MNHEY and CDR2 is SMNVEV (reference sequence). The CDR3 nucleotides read TGTGCCAGCACAGAGGCGGGGAAGGGGGAGCAGTTCTTC. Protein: CASTEAGKGEQFF.

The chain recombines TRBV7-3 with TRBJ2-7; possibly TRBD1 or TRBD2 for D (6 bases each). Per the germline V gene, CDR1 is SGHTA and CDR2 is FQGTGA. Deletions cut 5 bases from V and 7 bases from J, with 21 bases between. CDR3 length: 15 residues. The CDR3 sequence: CASSRDGTRGREQYF. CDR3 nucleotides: TGTGCCAGCAGCAGAGACGGGACTCGGGGGCGGGAGCAGTACTTC.

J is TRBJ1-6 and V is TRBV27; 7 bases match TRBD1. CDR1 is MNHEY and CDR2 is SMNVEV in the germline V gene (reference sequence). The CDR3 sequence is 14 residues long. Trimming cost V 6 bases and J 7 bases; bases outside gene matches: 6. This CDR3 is CASSNTGVNSPLHF. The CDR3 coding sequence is TGTGCCAGCAGCAATACAGGGGTCAATTCACCCCTCCACTTT.

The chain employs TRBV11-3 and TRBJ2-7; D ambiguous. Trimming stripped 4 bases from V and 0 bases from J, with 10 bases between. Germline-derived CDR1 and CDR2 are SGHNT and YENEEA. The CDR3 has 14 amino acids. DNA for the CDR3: TGTGCCAGCAGCTCCCGCTCGTACTCCTACGAGCAGTACTTC. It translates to CASSSRSYSYEQYF.

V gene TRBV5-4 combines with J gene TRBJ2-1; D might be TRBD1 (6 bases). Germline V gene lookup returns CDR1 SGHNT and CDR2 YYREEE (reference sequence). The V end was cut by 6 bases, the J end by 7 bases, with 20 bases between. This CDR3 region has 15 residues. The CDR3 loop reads CASTREGERKNEQFF. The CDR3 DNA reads TGTGCCAGCACTCGAGAGGGGGAGCGGAAAAATGAGCAGTTCTTC.

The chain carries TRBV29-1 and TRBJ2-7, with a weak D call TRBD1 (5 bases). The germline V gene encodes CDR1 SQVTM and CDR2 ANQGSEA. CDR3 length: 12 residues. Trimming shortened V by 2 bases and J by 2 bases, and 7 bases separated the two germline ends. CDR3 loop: CSVEIRAYEQYF. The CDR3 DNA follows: TGCAGCGTTGAAATCAGGGCCTACGAGCAGTACTTC.

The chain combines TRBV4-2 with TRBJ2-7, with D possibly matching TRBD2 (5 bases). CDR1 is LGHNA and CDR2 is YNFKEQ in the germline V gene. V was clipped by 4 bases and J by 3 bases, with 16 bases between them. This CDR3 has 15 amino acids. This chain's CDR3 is CASSPVTGSIYEQYF. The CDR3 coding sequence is TGTGCCAGCAGCCCAGTGACGGGGTCTATCTACGAGCAGTACTTC.

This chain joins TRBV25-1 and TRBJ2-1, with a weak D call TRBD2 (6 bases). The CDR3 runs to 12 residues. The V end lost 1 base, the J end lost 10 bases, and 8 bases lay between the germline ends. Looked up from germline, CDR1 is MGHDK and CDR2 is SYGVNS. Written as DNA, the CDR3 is TGTGCCAGCAGTGAATCTGGAGGGGAGCAGTTCTTC. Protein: CASSESGGEQFF.

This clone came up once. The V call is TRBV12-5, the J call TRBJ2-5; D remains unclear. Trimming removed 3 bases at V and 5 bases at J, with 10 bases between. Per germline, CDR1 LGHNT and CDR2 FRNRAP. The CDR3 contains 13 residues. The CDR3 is CASGLGLGETQYF. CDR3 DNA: TGTGCTAGTGGTTTAGGTCTAGGCGAGACCCAGTACTTC.

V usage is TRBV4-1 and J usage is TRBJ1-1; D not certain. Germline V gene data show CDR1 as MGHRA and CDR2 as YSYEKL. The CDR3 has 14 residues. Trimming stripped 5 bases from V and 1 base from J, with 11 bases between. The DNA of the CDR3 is TGCGCCAGCAGCTCAGACCCAGAGAACACTGAAGCTTTCTTT. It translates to CASSSDPENTEAFF.

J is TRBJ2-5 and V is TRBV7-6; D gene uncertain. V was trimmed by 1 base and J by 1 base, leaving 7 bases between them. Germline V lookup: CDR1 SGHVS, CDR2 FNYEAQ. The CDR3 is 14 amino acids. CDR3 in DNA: TGTGCCAGCAGCTTAGGTCTGTTCCAAGAGACCCAGTACTTC. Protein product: CASSLGLFQETQYF.

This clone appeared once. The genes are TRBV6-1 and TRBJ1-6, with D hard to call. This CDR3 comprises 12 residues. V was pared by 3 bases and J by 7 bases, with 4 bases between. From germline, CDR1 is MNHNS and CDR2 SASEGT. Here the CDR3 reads CASSEGNSPLHF. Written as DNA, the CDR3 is TGTGCCAGCAGTGAGGGGAATTCACCCCTCCACTTT.